This is a list of T cell receptor beta chains from one sample in a study of regulatory T cells in long-lasting Graves disease. Via MiXCR, TCRdb re-called the multiplex PCR reads, giving one row per CDR3 protein. The sample shows some 250,000 distinct CDR3 sequences, around 20% of them seen only once. This specimen was peripheral blood mononuclear cells (PBMCs), taken at new diagnosis, from a patient treated with antithyroid drugs. All receptors derive from a female donor with Graves disease. Each CDR3 is given with its conserved first and last residue. Fields, in order: V gene, J gene, D gene, clone size, CDR3 protein, CDR3 DNA. A D gene is named only where the DNA matches it firmly. Rows give clone size only sometimes, using once, few, many, or a class for an expanded clone.

V: TRBV28
J: TRBJ2-5
D: NA
size: many
CDR3: CASSLGEIQETQYF
DNA: TGTGCCAGCAGTTTGGGGGAGATCCAAGAGACCCAGTACTTC

V: TRBV10-3
J: TRBJ2-1
D: TRBD2
size: few
CDR3: CAISEGSSGSYNEQFF
DNA: TGTGCCATCAGTGAGGGGTCTAGCGGATCCTACAATGAGCAGTTCTTC

V: TRBV20-1
J: TRBJ1-1
D: NA
size: many
CDR3: CSARDMERHTEAFF
DNA: TGCAGTGCTAGAGATATGGAAAGGCACACTGAAGCTTTCTTT

V: TRBV6-5
J: TRBJ1-2
D: NA
size: many
CDR3: CASSSPRGYGYTF
DNA: TGTGCCAGCAGTTCCCCCCGAGGGTATGGCTACACCTTC

V: TRBV28
J: TRBJ1-2
D: TRBD1
size: many
CDR3: CASSLIGTGGLGYTF
DNA: TGTGCCAGCAGTTTAATAGGGACAGGGGGCTTGGGCTACACCTTC

V: TRBV6-1
J: TRBJ1-1
D: NA
size: many
CDR3: CASSPLYGAEAFF
DNA: TGTGCCAGCAGCCCTCTTTATGGCGCTGAAGCTTTCTTT

V: TRBV6-1
J: TRBJ2-7
D: TRBD1
size: many
CDR3: CASSGPGTGTYEQYF
DNA: TGTGCCAGCAGTGGGCCCGGGACAGGGACTTACGAGCAGTACTTC

V: TRBV24-1
J: TRBJ1-1
D: NA
size: many
CDR3: CATSDFSNTEAFF
DNA: TGTGCCACCAGTGATTTCTCGAACACTGAAGCTTTCTTT

V: TRBV11-3
J: TRBJ2-1
D: NA
size: NA
CDR3: CASSLTTVNERFF
DNA: TGTGCCAGCAGCTTAACGACAGTCAATGAGCGGTTCTTC

V: TRBV6-2/TRBV6-3
J: TRBJ1-5
D: NA
size: NA
CDR3: CASSDTRNQPQHF
DNA: TGTGCCAGCAGTGACACAAGAAATCAGCCCCAGCATTTT

V: TRBV24-1
J: TRBJ2-2
D: TRBD1
size: many
CDR3: CATSDLQGQGGTGELFF
DNA: TGTGCCACCAGTGATTTACAGGGACAGGGCGGCACCGGGGAGCTGTTTTTT

V: TRBV11-3
J: TRBJ1-4
D: NA
size: many
CDR3: CASSPQGTHDEKLFF
DNA: TGTGCCAGCAGCCCCCAGGGCACCCACGATGAAAAACTGTTTTTT

V: TRBV20-1
J: TRBJ2-5
D: TRBD1
size: NA
CDR3: CSASISRQGWETQYF
DNA: TGCAGTGCGAGCATCAGCCGACAGGGGTGGGAGACCCAGTACTTC

V: TRBV12-3/TRBV12-4
J: TRBJ2-7
D: NA
size: many
CDR3: CASSLSYGSYEQYF
DNA: TGTGCCAGCAGTTTATCTTACGGCTCCTACGAGCAGTACTTC

V: TRBV20-1
J: TRBJ2-3
D: NA
size: many
CDR3: CSARDLALLETDTQYF
DNA: TGCAGTGCTAGAGATCTGGCGCTTCTAGAGACAGATACGCAGTATTTT

V: TRBV10-1
J: TRBJ2-5
D: NA
size: NA
CDR3: CASSESGRETQYF
DNA: TGCGCCAGCAGTGAGTCAGGAAGGGAGACCCAGTACTTC

V: TRBV30
J: TRBJ2-1
D: NA
size: few
CDR3: CAWSLAPGNEQFF
DNA: TGTGCCTGGAGTCTCGCCCCCGGGAATGAGCAGTTCTTC

V: TRBV29-1
J: TRBJ1-1
D: TRBD1
size: many
CDR3: CSGGQGNVAFF
DNA: TGCAGCGGCGGACAGGGGAATGTAGCTTTCTTT

V: TRBV30
J: TRBJ2-7
D: NA
size: many
CDR3: CAWRGPAGEQYF
DNA: TGTGCCTGGAGAGGGCCAGCGGGCGAGCAGTACTTC

V: TRBV6-5
J: TRBJ2-2
D: NA
size: NA
CDR3: CASSYSKGAGELFF
DNA: TGTGCCAGCAGTTACTCGAAGGGGGCCGGGGAGCTGTTTTTT

V: TRBV6-1
J: TRBJ2-7
D: TRBD2
size: few
CDR3: CATHLAGAYEQYF
DNA: TGTGCCACCCATCTAGCGGGAGCCTACGAGCAGTACTTC

V: TRBV3-1
J: TRBJ2-1
D: NA
size: many
CDR3: CASSQVSGLNEQFF
DNA: TGTGCCAGCAGCCAAGTTTCCGGGCTAAATGAGCAGTTCTTC

V: TRBV7-2
J: TRBJ2-1
D: NA
size: few
CDR3: CASSPGLLVNEQFF
DNA: TGTGCCAGCAGCCCAGGTCTACTCGTCAATGAGCAGTTCTTC

V: TRBV11-2
J: TRBJ2-1
D: NA
size: many
CDR3: CASSQEGSEQFF
DNA: TGTGCCAGCAGCCAAGAGGGTTCTGAGCAGTTCTTC

V: TRBV30
J: TRBJ1-5
D: NA
size: many
CDR3: CAWSFDTGNQPQHF
DNA: TGTGCCTGGAGTTTCGACACTGGAAATCAGCCCCAGCATTTT